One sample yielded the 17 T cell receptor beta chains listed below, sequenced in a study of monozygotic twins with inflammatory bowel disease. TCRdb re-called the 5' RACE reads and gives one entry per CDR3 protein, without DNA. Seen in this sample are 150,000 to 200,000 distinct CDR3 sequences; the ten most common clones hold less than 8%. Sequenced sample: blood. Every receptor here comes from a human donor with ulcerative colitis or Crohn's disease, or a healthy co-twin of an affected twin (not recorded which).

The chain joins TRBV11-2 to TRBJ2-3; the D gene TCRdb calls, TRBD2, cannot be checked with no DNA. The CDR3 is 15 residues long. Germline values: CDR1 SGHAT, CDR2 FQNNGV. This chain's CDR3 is CASSLMLAGRDTQYF.

CDR3 sequence: CASSSRGAPYNEQFF. The rearrangement links TRBV4-1 to TRBJ2-1; TCRdb's D gene call, TRBD2, goes unchecked for lack of DNA. Germline V gene sequence: CDR1 MGHRA, CDR2 YSYEKL. This CDR3 has 15 amino acids.

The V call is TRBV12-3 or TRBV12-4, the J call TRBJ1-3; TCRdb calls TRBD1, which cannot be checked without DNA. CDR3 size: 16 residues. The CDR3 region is CASSTPHRGAGNTIYF.

The CDR3: CASSLGAYEKLFF. The genes are TRBV7-9 and TRBJ1-4. CDR3 length: 13 residues. CDR1 SEHNR and CDR2 FQNEAQ come from the germline V gene (reference sequence).

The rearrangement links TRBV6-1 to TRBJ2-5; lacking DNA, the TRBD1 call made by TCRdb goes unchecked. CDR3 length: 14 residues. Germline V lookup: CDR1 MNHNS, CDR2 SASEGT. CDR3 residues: CASSRDRGRETQYF.

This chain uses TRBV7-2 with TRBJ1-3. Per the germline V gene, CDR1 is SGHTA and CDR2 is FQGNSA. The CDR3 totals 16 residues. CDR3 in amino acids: CASSLAEPYSGNTIYF.

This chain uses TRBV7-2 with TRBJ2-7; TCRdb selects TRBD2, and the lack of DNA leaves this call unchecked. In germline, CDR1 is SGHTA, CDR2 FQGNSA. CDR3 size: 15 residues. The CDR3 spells CASSLRLAGAGEQYF.

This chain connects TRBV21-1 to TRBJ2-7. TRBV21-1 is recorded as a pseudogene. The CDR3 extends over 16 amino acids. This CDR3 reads CASSKETRTAGYEQYF.

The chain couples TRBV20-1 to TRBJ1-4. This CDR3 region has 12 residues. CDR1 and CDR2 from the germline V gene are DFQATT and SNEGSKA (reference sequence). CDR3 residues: CSARGMGEKLFF.

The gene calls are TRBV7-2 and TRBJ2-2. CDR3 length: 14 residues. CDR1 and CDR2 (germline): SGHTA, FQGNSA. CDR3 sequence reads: CASSLVLTGGELFF.

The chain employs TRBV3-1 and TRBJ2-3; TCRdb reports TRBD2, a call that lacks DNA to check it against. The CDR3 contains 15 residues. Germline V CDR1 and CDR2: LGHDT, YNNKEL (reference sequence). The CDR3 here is CASSPQLGSIDTQYF.

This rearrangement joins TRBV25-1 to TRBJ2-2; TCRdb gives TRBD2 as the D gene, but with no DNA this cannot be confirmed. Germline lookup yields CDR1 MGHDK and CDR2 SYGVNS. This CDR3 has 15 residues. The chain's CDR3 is CASSPWGEGTGELFF.

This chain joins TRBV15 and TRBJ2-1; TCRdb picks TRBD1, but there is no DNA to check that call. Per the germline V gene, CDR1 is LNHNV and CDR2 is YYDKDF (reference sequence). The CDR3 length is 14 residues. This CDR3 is CATSRGGKGNEQFF.

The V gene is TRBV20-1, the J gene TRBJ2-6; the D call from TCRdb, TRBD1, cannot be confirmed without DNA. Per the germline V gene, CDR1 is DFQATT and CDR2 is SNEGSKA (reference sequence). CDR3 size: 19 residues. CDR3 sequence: CSASRDMSYSVSGANVLTF.

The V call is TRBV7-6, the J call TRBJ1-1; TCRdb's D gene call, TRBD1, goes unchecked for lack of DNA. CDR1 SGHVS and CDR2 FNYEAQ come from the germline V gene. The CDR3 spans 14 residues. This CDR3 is CASSPGTGEAEAFF.

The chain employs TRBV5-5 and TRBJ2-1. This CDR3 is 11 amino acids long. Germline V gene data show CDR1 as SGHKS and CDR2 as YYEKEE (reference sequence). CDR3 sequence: CASSLESEQFF.

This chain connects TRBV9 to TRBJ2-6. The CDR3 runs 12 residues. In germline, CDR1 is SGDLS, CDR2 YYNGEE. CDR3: CASSVGANVLTF.